This T cell receptor (beta chain) was obtained from a study of beta chain features in type 1 diabetes. Study results and limitations: Overrepresentation of cells with high TCR expression could result from cDNA sequencing.

The J segment lost 4 bases and the V segment lost 7 bases, leaving 5 bases of the junction unmatched. This CDR3 spans 14 amino acids. The germline V gene encodes CDR1 MNHEY and CDR2 SVGAGI. Worth noting for this clone: Its antigen is as yet unknown.

What was sequenced were expressed TCRB transcripts, since all of the isolated RNA had been reverse transcribed. Some clones are missing from TCRdb's copy, which holds only in-frame ones; the method was immunoSEQ multiplex PCR. The sample includes nearly 250,000 clones, 13% to 15% seen only once; the top ten take roughly 0.024%. This chain links TRBV6-5 with TRBJ1-2; 11 nucleotides agree with TRBD1. The receptor comes from a woman aged 40 to 55 in good health. Input material: naive CD4+ T cells from blood. The CDR3 nucleotides are TGTGCCAGCATTTCCGGACAGGGGGCCTATGGCTACACCTTC. This gives the protein CASISGQGAYGYTF.